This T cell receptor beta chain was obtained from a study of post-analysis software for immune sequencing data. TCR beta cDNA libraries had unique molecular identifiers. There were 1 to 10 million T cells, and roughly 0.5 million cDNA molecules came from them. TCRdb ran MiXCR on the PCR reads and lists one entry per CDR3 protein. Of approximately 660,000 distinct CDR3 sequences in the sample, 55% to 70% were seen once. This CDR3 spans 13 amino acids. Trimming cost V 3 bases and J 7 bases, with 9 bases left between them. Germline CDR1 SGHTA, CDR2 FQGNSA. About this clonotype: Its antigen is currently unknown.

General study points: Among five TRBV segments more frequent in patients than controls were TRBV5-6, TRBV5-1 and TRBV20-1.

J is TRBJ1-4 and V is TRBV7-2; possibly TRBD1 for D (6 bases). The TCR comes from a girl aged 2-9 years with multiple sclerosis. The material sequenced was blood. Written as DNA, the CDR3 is TGTGCCAGCAGCTTCAGCAGGGGTGAAAAACTGTTTTTT. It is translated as CASSFSRGEKLFF.